This T cell receptor (beta chain) appears in the sequencing data of a study of blood T cells in healthy people across ages. V dropped 1 base and J dropped 3 bases, with 10 bases sitting between them. Germline CDR1 and CDR2: SGHVS and FNYEAQ. The CDR3 contains 15 residues. A second PCR, run for roughly 7 to 11 cycles, used a sample-barcoded 5' primer plus a J-beta primer mix. TCRdb passed the 5' RACE reads through MiXCR, listing each CDR3 protein once. The profile covers fewer than 1,200,000 distinct CDR3 sequences, with under 30% appearing a single time and about 0.69% taken by the ten largest. These records were also assigned to another study, of T cells of mothers and their children.

The chain has TRBV7-6 and TRBJ1-5; D is possibly TRBD1 (5 bases). The clonotype comes from a girl aged 2-10 years in good health. The sequenced material came from blood. The DNA of the CDR3 is TGTGCCAGCAGCTTAGGACAGTCCCCCAATCAGCCCCAGCATTTT. Protein: CASSLGQSPNQPQHF. Full variable domain (missing parts from reference TRBV7-6 and TRBJ1-5): GAGVSQSPRYKVTKRGQDVALRCDPISGHVSLYWYRQALGQGPEFLTYFNYEAQQDKSGLPNDRFSAERPEGSISTLTIQRTEQRDSAMYRCASSLGQSPNQPQHFGDGTRLSIL.